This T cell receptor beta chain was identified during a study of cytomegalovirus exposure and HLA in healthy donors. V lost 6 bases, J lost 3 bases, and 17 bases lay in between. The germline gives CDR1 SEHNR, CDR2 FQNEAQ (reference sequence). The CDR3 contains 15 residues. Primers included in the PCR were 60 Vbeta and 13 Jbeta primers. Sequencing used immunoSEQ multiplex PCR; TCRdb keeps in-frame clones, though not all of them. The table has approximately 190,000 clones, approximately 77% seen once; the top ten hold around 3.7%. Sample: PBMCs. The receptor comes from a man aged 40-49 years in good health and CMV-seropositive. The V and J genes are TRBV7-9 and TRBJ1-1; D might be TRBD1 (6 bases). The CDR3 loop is CASRPGHLRDTEAFF. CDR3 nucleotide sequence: TGTGCCAGCAGGCCGGGACACCTGAGGGACACTGAAGCTTTCTTT.